This T cell receptor beta chain was recovered during a study of human T cells and chemical hapten exposure (dated by TCRdb to the early 2020s). Study-wide context: For sensitization, 2% DPC in acetone was applied to a 2 cm by 2 cm area of upper inner arm skin. Peripheral blood TCR repertoire changes were tracked in vivo in alopecia patients during primary and secondary sensitization to the hapten diphenylcyclopropenone (DPC). Most of the patients in the cohort were female, and the cohort covered alopecia areata with under or over 50% scalp involvement, alopecia totalis and alopecia universalis. Twenty-nine alopecia patients provided blood for TCR sequencing at one to four time points (pre-sensitization, 2, 6 and 24 weeks). Throughout the study period of 20 to 30 weeks, patients also received therapeutic DPC doses to the scalp every week. Patch testing was done on the upper back using Finn chambers containing 0.01% DPC, and results were scored after 6 days according to International Contact Dermatitis Research Group standards. Libraries were combined into a pool for sequencing, and differences in TCR yield between samples came mainly from small differences in library volumes within the pool. Blood samples were taken from patients before sensitization (week 0) and at 2, 6 and about 24 weeks after DPC sensitization.

The paper's findings and limits, for the study overall: Repeated subsampling changed both the strength of the expansion versus patch-test correlation and the threshold at which that correlation became significant. All patients had alopecia, a presumed autoimmune disease, so their immune response might differ from that of healthy individuals. Patch test score was positively correlated with the number of PT1 expanded TCRs, with significance at thresholds 8, 16 and 32 but not at 4. No change with DPC sensitization was found in the number of TCRs above 1 in 1000 frequency, and no evidence of global repertoire structure alterations was found. Significantly more large CDR3 similarity clusters were formed by expanded TCRs than by pre-sensitization or healthy control sets, consistent with antigen-driven responses.

The library was built by means of RACE. Sequencing instrument: NextSeq 500. During library preparation, unique molecular identifiers were attached to individual cDNA molecules so that TCRs could be counted quantitatively and reproducibly. Each blood RNA sample was used to sequence both TCR alpha and TCR beta chains. As for the authors' bioinformatics: The median number of TCRs per sample was approximately 98,000, ranging from about 23,224 to 750,000. The Decombinator software suite was used to annotate V, J and CDR3 in the TCR reads. To make PS versus PT1 abundance plots, every sample was subsampled to the same number of TCRs (28,000). TCRs were defined as expanded if absent before sensitization and observed at least eight times at the 2-week time point. TCRdb's own reprocessing of the public reads used fastp at Q25 and MiXCR and kept productive beta chains. Every entry covers one CDR3 protein and lists the most common genes and DNA from its rows. The V and J calls, along with clone size, are taken from TCRdb and not from the paper's own processing. In all, the sample holds roughly 200,000 distinct CDR3 sequences, and 20% to 25% of those were seen once. In total, the top ten clones hold over 2% of the sample.

The sample's time point, from its label and the paper: patch test 3, about 24 weeks after DPC sensitization. The treatment or condition label of this sample denotes: therapeutic diphenylcyclopropenone sensitization with weekly scalp DPC. At every patch-test visit, the blood draw took place before the patch test was put on. Patients were considered eligible if aged 18 to 70, diagnosed with alopecia and deemed suitable for DPC therapy, and patients were excluded if pregnant. Unfractionated whole blood was collected in Tempus Blood RNA tubes, and total RNA was extracted from that blood. This clonotype was observed many times. This clone's antigen is unknown. Base qualities are not recorded, but no much larger clone differs from it by a single base. The TCR sequence derives from a woman between 40 and 55 years old with alopecia areata. Some clones in this sample may be carry-over from other donors' samples. Sequenced here: whole blood, sampled in connection with sensitization to the hapten diphenylcyclopropenone (DPC).

This receptor carries the CDR3 CASSNSGPGAGNEQFF. The DNA sequence follows: TGTGCCAGCAGCAACTCCGGTCCGGGAGCGGGAAATGAGCAGTTCTTC. The chain is made from TRBV21-1 and TRBJ2-1; the D call in the table, TRBD2, was not verified against the DNA. TRBV21-1 is an annotated pseudogene. Taken from cysteine to phenylalanine, the CDR3 has 16 residues. The sequence is cut down to CDR3 DNA, 48 bases in frame from base 1.